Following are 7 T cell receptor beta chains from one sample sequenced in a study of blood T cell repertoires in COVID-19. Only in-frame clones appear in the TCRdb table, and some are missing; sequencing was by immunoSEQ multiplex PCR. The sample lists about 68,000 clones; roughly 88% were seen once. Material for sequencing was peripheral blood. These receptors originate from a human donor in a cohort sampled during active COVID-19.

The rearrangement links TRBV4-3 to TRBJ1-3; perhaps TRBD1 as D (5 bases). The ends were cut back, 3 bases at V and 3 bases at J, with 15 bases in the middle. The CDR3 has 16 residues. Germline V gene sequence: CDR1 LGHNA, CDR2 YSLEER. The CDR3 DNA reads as TGCGCCAGCAGCCAGGGCGTGGCCAGGGTTGGAAACACCATATATTTT. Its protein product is CASSQGVARVGNTIYF.

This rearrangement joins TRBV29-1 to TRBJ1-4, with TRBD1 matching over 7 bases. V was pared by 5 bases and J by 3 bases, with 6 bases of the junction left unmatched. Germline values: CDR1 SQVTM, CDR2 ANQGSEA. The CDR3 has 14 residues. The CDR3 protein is CSVQTGVSNEKLFF. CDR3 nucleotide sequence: TGCAGCGTTCAAACAGGGGTGTCTAATGAAAAACTGTTTTTT.

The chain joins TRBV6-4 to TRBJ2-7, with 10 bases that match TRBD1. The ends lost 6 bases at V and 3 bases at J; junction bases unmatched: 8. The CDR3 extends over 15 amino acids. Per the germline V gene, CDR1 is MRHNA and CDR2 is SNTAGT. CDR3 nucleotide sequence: TGTGCCAGCAGCAAAGGGGGACAGGGGCACTACGAGCAGTACTTC. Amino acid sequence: CASSKGGQGHYEQYF.

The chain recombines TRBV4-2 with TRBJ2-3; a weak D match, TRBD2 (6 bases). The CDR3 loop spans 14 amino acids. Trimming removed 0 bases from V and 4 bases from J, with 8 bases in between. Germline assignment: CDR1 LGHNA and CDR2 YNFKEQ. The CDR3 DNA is TGTGCCAGCAGCCAAGACTCGGGGGCAGATACGCAGTATTTT. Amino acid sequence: CASSQDSGADTQYF.

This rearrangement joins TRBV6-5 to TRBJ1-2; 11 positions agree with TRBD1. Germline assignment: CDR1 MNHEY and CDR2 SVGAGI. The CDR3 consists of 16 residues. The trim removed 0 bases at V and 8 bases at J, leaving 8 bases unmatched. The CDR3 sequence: CASSYSHPGQGDGYTF. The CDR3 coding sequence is TGTGCCAGCAGTTACTCTCATCCGGGACAGGGGGACGGCTACACCTTC.

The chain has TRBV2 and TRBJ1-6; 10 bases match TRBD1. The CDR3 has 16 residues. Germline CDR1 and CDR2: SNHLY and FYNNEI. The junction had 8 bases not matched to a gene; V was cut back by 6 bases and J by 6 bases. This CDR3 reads CASSRSRDRGNSPLHF. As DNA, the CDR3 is TGTGCCAGCAGCCGGTCCCGGGACAGGGGTAATTCACCCCTCCACTTT.

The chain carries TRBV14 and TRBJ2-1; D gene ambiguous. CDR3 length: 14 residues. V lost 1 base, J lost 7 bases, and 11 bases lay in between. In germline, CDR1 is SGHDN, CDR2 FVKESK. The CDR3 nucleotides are TGTGCCAGCAGCCAAGTAAAACTCAAGAATGAGCAGTTCTTC. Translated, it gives CASSQVKLKNEQFF.